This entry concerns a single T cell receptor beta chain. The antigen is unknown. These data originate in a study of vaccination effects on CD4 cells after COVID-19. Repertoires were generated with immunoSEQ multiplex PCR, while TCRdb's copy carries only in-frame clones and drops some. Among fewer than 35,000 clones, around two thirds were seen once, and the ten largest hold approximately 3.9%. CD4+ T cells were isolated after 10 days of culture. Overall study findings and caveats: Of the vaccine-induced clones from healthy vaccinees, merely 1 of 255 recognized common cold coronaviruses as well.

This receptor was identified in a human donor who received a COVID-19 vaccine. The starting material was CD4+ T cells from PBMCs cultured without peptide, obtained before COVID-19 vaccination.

The CDR3 bases are TGTGCCAGCAGCTTACTCCCCAGGGAGACACGCGATGAGCAGTTCTTC. Its translation is CASSLLPRETRDEQFF. The V gene is TRBV11-2, the J gene TRBJ2-1; possibly TRBD1 or TRBD2 for D (5 bases each). Trimming shortened V by 2 bases and J by 8 bases, and 19 bases separated the two germline ends. This CDR3 is built from 16 residues. CDR1 is SGHAT, CDR2 FQNNGV, per germline.